The source of this TCR beta chain is a study of cytomegalovirus exposure and HLA in healthy donors (dated by TCRdb to 2016 to 2017). About the full investigation: An earlier analysis of several hundred of the donors reported 276 Gb of sequence data and 95 million to 130 million unique TCR beta sequences obtained from 150 million to 200 million T cells. The aim of the study was to test whether cataloging public T cell receptors could identify signatures of past pathogen exposure. In the later analysis, no new phenotypic data were used to find candidate immune exposures; instead, reliance was placed on TCR beta sequences and their occurrence across donors. A later analysis re-examined previously published TCR beta repertoires from roughly 720 donors and added high-resolution HLA genotyping to investigate patterns of TCR occurrence. Among about 400 genotyped donors of the cohort, an average of roughly 230,000 unique TCR beta nucleotide sequences was sequenced per donor, of which about 20% were non-productive. To decide whether each TCR beta V gene segment behaved as functional or pseudogenic, an earlier analysis of fewer than 750 of the donors relied on high-throughput TCR beta sequencing. All discovery cohort repertoires had been generated using a single sequencing platform. The T cell repertoires of some 700 subjects were profiled by immunosequencing and related to cytomegalovirus serostatus. Roughly 5 DR-DQ haplotypes were treated as single units for association and clustering because of strong linkage in the cohort. Typing coverage varied by locus: about 620-640 donors for A, B, C, DRB1 and DQB1; about 520 for DQA1; about 570 for DPA1; fewer than 480 for DPB1. Donor age, sex, ethnicity and CMV serostatus were compiled together with the repertoire data. HLA typing covered class I and class II loci at four-digit resolution. To predict cytomegalovirus infection status, the study brought together high-throughput TCR immunosequencing, statistical association of individual TCRs with disease status, and machine learning. Besides the first cohort of around 700 subjects, a separate validation cohort made up of roughly 130 different subjects was used. Genome-wide SNP genotypes for about three fifths of the roughly 670 donors were used in a later genetic analysis, which treated that subset as a discovery cohort. Of the approximately 400 genotyped donors, 65% to 90% fell in the genetic ancestry cluster associated with self-reported Caucasian donors. An early release covering over 500 HLA-typed donors comprised approximately 290 gigabases of sequencing data and about 90 million unique TCR sequences.

Preparation of the library involved the immunoSEQ multiplex PCR assay. For the multiplex PCR, a mixture combining 60 forward primers for TCR Vbeta segments and 13 reverse primers for TCR Jbeta segments was used. A multiplex PCR assay on genomic DNA amplified the CDR3 region of rearranged TCR beta genes. Amplified TCR beta libraries were sequenced as 87-base-pair reads on the Illumina HiSeq System. On the authors' methods: A later analysis counted about 82 million unique TCR beta chains across the 666 repertoires, and roughly 11 million of these chains were shared by at least two donors. A nearest-neighbor algorithm error-corrected the raw reads and collapsed the reads into unique sequences, merging closely related sequences to remove PCR and sequencing errors. CDR3 sequences were aligned to IMGT reference sequences to assign V, D and J gene segments. For a sequence to be retained, at least a six-nucleotide match to both a V gene segment and a J gene segment was required. A rearrangement counted as productive if the CDR3 had no stop codons and remained in frame with V and J, and every other rearrangement counted as non-productive. CDR3 was defined by IMGT convention, running from the second conserved V-encoded cysteine to the conserved J-encoded phenylalanine. In an earlier analysis of more than 550 of the donors, sequences lacking an unambiguous match to a single V gene segment were excluded. In an earlier analysis of 450 to 700 of the donors, V segments were called functional above 56.7% productive rearrangements and were called segregating when the between-donor standard deviation exceeded 5%. To diagnose cytomegalovirus status from the catalog of TCR beta chain sequences, a statistical classification framework was built. In a later analysis, V and J genes were assigned by comparing TCR nucleotide sequences against IMGT/GENE-DB human TR gene sequences. In a later analysis, CDR3 sequences and most-parsimonious VDJ recombination scenarios were assigned using the TCRdist pipeline. In a later analysis, every TCR beta chain was defined by the combination of its CDR3 amino acid sequence and its V-gene family, and reads without a unique V-gene family were dropped. To address suspected cross-contamination and a sequencing artifact, a later analysis removed roughly 580 highly shared, low-generation-probability nucleotide sequences. A later analysis calculated a clonal expansion index for each public chain from normalized within-repertoire ranks of inferred template counts. In a later analysis, generation probabilities were computed with a VDJ recombination model fitted to out-of-frame rearrangements, and the resulting probabilities were checked against IGoR. Hypergeometric tests were used in a later analysis to score TCR-TCR, TCR-HLA and TCR-CMV co-occurrence, with a repertoire-size bias correction applied to the TCR pairs. In a later analysis, false discovery rates were estimated by permuting HLA or CMV assignments 20 times. In a later analysis, co-occurring TCRs were grouped using DBSCAN, with TCRdist sequence similarity added in when clustering inside HLA-allele-positive subsets. For co-occurrence clustering, repertoires with fewer than 30,000 or more than 120,000 public chains were excluded, along with five or six repertoires with anomalous nucleotide sharing. The clones in this table, taken by TCRdb from immuneACCESS, are in-frame only. Not every clone is retained; where verified, under half of the shortfall comes from an unresolved V gene, and the cause of the rest is unknown. V and J calls and clone size are copied from that table; D and trimming were computed from the DNA. Within this sample are approximately 150,000 clones, with less than 90% of them counted one time only. The top ten constitute 2% to 2.5% of the sample.

What the work shows at the level of the full study, not this receptor alone: The earlier analysis of a few hundred of the donors excluded fewer than 20 rarely observed V segments, including chromosome 9 orphons, because counts were too low. For the cohort, immune exposure information was limited to CMV serostatus. Across donors, most TCR sequences were observed very rarely, whereas some public TCRs were present in many individuals. A later analysis found that most CMV-associated TCR beta chains appeared HLA-restricted, with HLA associations seemingly driven largely by CMV exposure. Specific HLA alleles were associated with 15,000 to 20,000 TCR beta sequences at a false discovery rate of 0.05 in a later analysis. A further reported finding was that TCR beta sequences accurately predicted the HLA-A and HLA-B alleles for most subjects in the first cohort. Because some donors lacked HLA typing at each locus, the association tests relied only on the typed subset. V-gene and J-gene trimming of TCR beta chains was associated with a missense DCLRE1C variant in a later genetic analysis, and the association was replicated in an independent cohort. A few of the identified cytomegalovirus-associated TCR beta chains were confirmed in vitro to be specific for cytomegalovirus antigens. A later analysis reported that several top co-occurrence clusters appeared linked to parvovirus B19, influenza, CMV and Epstein-Barr virus. In the study, roughly 160 TCR beta chains were listed as associated with cytomegalovirus. When HLA alleles, especially DR and DQ, strongly co-occurred, TCR associations were difficult to assign to individual alleles. The classifier was reported to diagnose cytomegalovirus status with high specificity and sensitivity in both the original cohort and the validation cohort. Compared with equally common non-associated chains, HLA-associated TCR beta chains in a later analysis were more clonally expanded and had lower generation probabilities. Sequencing depth was assumed to be roughly uniform across donors in the presence/absence analyses, though that assumption may not hold. In an earlier analysis of some 540 of the donors, most TCR beta V segments appeared in productive rearrangements about 87% or about 30% of the time, broadly matching IMGT annotations. The authors suggested that the approach could potentially be extended to other disease states and immunological phenotypes. The sequencing pipeline was judged likely to have produced a cluster of highly shared sequence variants as a technical artifact. Some IMGT-functional V segments, including TRBV6-2 and TRBV6-3, could not be distinguished by the 87-base-pair reads and were therefore excluded. Only TCR beta chains were sequenced in this cohort, and the absence of alpha or paired-chain data limited detectable features. A later genetic analysis reported fewer N-insertions in productive TCRs among donors in an Asian-associated ancestry cluster than the 666-donor mean. Linkage disequilibrium might explain the correlated functional status among segregating V segments, but an unknown experimental factor could not be ruled out. In a later analysis, TCR association rates were found to vary across HLA loci, with the most associated TCRs seen for DRB1 alleles and the fewest for HLA-C alleles.

Including the terminal cysteine and phenylalanine, the CDR3 comprises 15 residues. The retained sequence is limited to the CDR3, 45 bases, with the frame set at the first base. The germline V and J ends show losses of 2 bases and 2 bases respectively, and no gene match explains 5 bases of the junction. According to the germline V gene (reference sequence), CDR1 reads SEHNR and CDR2 reads FQNEAQ. In total, roughly 670 healthy bone marrow donors made up the cohort. At the time of sampling, every cohort member was nominally healthy, though immune exposures that went unrecorded were likely present. The donor tested CMV seronegative, placing the donor among the 350 or so seronegative members of the cohort. A peripheral blood sample was provided by each donor, and peripheral blood mononuclear cells were used for TCR beta sequencing. The Qiagen DNeasy Blood Extraction Kit was used to extract genomic DNA from the blood cell samples.

With respect to this clone: Its antigen is unknown. Per-base qualities were not stored, and no clone one base away is much larger.

The TCR sequence derives from a boy younger than 10 in good health and CMV-seronegative. Sequencing was done on a sample of PBMCs. In this chain, TRBV7-9 is recombined with TRBJ2-5; 7 nucleotides in the junction match TRBD1. Here is the DNA: TGTGCCAGCAGCTTAAAACCGGGACAGCAAGAGACCCAGTACTTC. The encoded protein is CASSLKPGQQETQYF.